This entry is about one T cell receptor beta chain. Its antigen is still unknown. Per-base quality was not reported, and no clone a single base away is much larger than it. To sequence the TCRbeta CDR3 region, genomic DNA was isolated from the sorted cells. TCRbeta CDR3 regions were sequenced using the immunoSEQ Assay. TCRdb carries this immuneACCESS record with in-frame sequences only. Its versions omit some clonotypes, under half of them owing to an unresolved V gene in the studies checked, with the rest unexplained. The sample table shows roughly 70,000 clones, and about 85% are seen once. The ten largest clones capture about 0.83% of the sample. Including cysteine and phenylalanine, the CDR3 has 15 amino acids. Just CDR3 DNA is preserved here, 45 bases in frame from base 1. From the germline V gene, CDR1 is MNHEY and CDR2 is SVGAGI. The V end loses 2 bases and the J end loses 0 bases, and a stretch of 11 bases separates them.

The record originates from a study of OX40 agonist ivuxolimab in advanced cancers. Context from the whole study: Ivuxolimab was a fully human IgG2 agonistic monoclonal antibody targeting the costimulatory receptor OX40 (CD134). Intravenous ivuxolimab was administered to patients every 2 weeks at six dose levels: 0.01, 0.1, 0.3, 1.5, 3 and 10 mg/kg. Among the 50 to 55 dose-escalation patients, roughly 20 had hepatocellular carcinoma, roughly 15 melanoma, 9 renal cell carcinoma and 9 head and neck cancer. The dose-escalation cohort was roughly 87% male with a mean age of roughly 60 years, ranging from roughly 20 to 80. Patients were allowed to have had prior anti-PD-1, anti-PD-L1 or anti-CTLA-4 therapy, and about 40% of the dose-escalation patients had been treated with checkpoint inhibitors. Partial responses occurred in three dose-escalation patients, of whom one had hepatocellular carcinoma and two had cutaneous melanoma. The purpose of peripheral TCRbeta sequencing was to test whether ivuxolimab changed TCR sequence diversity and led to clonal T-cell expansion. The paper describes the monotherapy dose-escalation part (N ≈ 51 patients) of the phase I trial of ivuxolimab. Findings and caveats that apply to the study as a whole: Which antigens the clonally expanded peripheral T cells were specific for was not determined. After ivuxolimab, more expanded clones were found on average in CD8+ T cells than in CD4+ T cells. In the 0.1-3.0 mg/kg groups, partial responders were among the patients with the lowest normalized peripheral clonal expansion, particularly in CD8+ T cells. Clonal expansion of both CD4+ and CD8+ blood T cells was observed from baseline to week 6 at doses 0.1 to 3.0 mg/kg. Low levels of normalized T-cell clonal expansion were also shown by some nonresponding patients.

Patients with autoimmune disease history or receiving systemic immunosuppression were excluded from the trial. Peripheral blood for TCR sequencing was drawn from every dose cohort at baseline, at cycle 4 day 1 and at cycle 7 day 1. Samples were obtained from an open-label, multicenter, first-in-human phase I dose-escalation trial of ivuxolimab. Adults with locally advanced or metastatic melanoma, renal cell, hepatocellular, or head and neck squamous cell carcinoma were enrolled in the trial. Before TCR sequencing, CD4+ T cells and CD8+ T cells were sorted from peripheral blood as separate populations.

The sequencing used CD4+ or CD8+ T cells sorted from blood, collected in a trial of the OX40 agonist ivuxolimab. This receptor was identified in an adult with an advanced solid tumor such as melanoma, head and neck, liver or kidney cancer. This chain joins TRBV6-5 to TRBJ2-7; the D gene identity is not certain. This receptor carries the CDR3 CASSYQAGDSYEQYF. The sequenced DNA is TGTGCCAGCAGTTACCAGGCAGGAGACTCCTACGAGCAGTACTTC.